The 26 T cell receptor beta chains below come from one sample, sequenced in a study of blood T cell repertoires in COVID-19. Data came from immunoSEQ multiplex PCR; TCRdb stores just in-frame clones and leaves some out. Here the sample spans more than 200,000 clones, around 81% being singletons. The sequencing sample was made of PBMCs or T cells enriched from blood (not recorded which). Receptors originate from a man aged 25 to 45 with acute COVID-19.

The CDR3 loop reads CASSLVAGGSYEQYF. CDR3 coding DNA: TGTGCCAGCAGCTTAGTGGCAGGGGGCTCCTACGAGCAGTACTTC. This chain joins TRBV7-9 and TRBJ2-7; the match to TRBD1 covers 7 bases. There are 15 residues in the CDR3. With V trimmed by 1 base and J by 0 bases, 3 bases remained unmatched. The germline CDR1 and CDR2 sequences are SEHNR and FQNEAQ (reference sequence).

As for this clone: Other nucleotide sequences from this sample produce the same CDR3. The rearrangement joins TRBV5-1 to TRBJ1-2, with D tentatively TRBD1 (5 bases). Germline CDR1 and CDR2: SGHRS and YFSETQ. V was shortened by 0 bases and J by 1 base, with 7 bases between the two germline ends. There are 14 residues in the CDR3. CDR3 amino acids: CASSLGQLNYGYTF. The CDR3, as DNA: TGCGCCAGCAGCTTGGGACAGCTTAACTATGGCTACACCTTC.

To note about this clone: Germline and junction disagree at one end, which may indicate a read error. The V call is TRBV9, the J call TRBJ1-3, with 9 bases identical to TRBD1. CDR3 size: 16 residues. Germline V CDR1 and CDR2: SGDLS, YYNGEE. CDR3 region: CASSGNRGRIGSTIYF. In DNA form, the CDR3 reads TGTGCCAGCAGTGGTAACAGGGGGCGAATCGGAAGCACCATATATTTT.

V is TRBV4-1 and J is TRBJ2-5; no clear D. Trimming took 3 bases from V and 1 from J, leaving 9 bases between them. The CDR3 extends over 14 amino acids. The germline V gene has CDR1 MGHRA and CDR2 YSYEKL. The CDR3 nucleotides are TGCGCCAGCAGCCAGGGCAGCCTCCAAGAGACCCAGTACTTC. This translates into CASSQGSLQETQYF.

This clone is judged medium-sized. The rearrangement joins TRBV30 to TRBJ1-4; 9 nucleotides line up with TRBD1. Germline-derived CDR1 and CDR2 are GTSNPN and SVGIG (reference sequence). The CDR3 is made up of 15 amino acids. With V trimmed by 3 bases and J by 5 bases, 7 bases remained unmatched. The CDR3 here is CAWRWTGTGNEKLFF. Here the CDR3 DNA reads TGTGCCTGGAGGTGGACCGGGACAGGGAATGAAAAACTGTTTTTT.

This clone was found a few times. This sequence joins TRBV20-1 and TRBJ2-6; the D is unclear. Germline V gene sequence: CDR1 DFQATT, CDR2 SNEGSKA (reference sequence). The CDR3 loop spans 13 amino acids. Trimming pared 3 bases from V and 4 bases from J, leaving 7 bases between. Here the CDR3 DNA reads TGCAGTGCTAGTCTTTCCGGGGCCAACGTCCTGACTTTC. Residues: CSASLSGANVLTF.

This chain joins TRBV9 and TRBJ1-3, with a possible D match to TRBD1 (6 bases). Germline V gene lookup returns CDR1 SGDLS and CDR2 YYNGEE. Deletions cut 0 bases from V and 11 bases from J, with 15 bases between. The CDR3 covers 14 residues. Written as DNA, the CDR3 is TGTGCCAGCAGCGTAGCGGGGGGCGGAACCCCCATATATTTT. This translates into CASSVAGGGTPIYF.

This CDR3 is CASGTGLTGEFF. The CDR3 region has the DNA TGTGCCAGTGGGACGGGCCTCACAGGGGAGTTCTTC. The chain recombines TRBV19 with TRBJ2-1; the match to TRBD1 covers 7 bases. The CDR3 consists of 12 residues. Germline lookup yields CDR1 LNHDA and CDR2 SQIVND (reference sequence). Germline trimming cut 8 bases from V and 14 bases from J; bases unmatched to any gene: 12.

The CDR3 bases are TGTGCCAGCAGCCCCCGAAACGGAGAGACCCAGTACTTC. Amino acids: CASSPRNGETQYF. The V call is TRBV5-4, the J call TRBJ2-5; D gene unclear. CDR1 is SGHNT, CDR2 YYREEE, per germline (reference sequence). Trimming shortened V by 4 bases and J by 4 bases, and 11 bases separated the two germline ends. The CDR3 covers 13 residues.

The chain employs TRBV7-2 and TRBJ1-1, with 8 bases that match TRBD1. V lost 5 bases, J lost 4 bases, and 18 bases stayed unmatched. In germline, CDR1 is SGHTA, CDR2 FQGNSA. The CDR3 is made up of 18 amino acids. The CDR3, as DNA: TGTGCCAGCAGCCCGCAAGGTATCGGACAGGGAGGGAGCACTGAAGCTTTCTTT. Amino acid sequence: CASSPQGIGQGGSTEAFF.

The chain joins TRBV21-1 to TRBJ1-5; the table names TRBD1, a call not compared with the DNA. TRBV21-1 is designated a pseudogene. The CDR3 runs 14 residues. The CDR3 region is CATGQGGLRQPQHF. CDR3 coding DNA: TGTGCCACCGGGCAAGGGGGCCTGAGGCAGCCCCAGCATTTT.

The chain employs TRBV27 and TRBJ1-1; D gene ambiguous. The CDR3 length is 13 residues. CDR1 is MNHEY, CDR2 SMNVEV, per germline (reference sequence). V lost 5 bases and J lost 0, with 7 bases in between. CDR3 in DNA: TGTGCCAGCAGTCTTAGCATGAACACTGAAGCTTTCTTT. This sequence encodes CASSLSMNTEAFF.

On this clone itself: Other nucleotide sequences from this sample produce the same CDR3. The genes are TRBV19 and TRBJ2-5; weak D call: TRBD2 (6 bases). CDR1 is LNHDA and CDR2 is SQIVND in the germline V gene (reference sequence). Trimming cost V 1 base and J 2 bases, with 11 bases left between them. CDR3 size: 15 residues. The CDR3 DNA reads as TGTGCCAGTAGTATAGGGGGACTCGATCAAGAGACCCAGTACTTC. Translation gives CASSIGGLDQETQYF.

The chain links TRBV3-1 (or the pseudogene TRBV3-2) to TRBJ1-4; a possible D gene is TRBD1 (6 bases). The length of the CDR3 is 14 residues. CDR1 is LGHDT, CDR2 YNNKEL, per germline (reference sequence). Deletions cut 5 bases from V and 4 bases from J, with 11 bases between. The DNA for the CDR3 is TGTGCCAGCAGCTTCGGACAGATTAATGAAAAACTGTTTTTT. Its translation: CASSFGQINEKLFF.

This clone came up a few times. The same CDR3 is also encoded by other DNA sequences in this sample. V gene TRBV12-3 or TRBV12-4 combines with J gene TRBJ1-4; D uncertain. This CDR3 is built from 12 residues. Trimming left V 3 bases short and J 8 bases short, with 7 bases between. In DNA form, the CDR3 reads TGTGCCAGCAGTTTCCCTAGGGAAAAACTGTTTTTT. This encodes CASSFPREKLFF.

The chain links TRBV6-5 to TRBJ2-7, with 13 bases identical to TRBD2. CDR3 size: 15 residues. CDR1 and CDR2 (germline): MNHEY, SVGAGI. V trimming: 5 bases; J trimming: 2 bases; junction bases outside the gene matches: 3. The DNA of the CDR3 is TGTGCCAGCAGTCAGACTAGCGGGGGGCCCTACGAGCAGTACTTC. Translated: CASSQTSGGPYEQYF.

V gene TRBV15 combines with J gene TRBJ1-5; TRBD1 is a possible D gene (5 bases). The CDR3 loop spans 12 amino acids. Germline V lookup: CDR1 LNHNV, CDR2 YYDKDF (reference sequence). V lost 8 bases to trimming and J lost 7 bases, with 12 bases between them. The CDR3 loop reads CATGRDDQPQHF. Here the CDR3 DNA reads TGTGCCACCGGGAGGGACGACCAGCCCCAGCATTTT.

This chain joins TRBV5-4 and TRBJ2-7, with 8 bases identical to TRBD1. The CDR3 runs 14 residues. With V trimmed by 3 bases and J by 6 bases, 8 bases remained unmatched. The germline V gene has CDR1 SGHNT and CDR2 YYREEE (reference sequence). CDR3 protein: CASSSARQGREQYF. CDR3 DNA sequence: TGTGCCAGCAGCTCCGCACGACAGGGGCGCGAGCAGTACTTC.

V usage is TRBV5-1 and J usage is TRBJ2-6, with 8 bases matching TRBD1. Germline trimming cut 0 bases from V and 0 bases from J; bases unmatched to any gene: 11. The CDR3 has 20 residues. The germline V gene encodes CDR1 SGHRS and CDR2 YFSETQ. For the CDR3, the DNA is TGCGCCAGCAGCTTGGTCGTTTCGGCAGGGGGCCGCTCTGGGGCCAACGTCCTGACTTTC. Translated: CASSLVVSAGGRSGANVLTF.

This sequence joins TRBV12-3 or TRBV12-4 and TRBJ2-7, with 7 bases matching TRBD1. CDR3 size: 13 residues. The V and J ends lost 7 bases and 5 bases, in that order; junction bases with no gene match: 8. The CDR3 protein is CASTAQGRHEQYF. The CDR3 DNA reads TGTGCCAGCACAGCACAGGGGCGACACGAGCAGTACTTC.

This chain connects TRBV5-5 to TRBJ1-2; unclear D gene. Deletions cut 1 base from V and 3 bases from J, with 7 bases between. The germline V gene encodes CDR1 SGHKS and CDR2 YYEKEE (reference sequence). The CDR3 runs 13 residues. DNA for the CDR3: TGTGCCAGCAGCTTGTTACCAGACTATGGCTACACCTTC. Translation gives CASSLLPDYGYTF.

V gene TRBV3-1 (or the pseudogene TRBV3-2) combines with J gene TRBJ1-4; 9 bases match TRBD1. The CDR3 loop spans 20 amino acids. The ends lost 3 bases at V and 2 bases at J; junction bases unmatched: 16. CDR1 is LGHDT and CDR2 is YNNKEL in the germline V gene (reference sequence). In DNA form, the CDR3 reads TGTGCCAGCAGCCAGACAGGGGGGACGACCGTTTCACTTACTAATGAAAAACTGTTTTTT. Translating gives CASSQTGGTTVSLTNEKLFF.

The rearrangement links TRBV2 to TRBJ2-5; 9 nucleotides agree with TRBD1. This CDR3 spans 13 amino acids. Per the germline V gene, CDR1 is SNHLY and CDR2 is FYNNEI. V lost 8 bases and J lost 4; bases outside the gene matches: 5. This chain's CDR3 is CASRDRVGETQYF. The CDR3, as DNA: TGTGCCAGCCGGGACAGGGTGGGAGAGACCCAGTACTTC.

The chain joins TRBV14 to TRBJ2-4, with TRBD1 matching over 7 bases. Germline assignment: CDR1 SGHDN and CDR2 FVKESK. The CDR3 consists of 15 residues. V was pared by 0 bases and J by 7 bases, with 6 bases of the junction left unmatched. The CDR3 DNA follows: TGTGCCAGCAGCCAAGAGACAGGGCAGGTGAACATTCAGTACTTC. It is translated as CASSQETGQVNIQYF.

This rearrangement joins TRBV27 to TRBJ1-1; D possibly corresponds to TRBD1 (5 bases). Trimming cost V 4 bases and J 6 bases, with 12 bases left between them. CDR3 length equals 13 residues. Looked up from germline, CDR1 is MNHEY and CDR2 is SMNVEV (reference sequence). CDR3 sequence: CASSYGTSAEAFF. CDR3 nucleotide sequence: TGTGCCAGCAGTTACGGGACTTCTGCTGAAGCTTTCTTT.

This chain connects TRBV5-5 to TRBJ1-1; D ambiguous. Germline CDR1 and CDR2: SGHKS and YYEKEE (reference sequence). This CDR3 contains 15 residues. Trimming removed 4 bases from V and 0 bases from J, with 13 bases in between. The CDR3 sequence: CASSVQIHMNTEAFF. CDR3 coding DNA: TGTGCCAGCAGCGTTCAGATTCACATGAACACTGAAGCTTTCTTT.